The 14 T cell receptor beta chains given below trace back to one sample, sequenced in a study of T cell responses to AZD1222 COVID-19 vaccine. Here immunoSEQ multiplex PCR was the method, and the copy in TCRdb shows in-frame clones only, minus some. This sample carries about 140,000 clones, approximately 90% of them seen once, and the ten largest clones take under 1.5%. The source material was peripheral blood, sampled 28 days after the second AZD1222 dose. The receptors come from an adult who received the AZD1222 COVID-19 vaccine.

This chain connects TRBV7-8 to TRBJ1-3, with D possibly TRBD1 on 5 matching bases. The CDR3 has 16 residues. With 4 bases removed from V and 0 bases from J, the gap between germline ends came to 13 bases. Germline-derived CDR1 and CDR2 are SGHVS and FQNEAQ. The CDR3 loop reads CASSSRGVSSGNTIYF. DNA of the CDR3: TGTGCCAGCAGCTCTCGAGGGGTTAGCTCTGGAAACACCATATATTTT.

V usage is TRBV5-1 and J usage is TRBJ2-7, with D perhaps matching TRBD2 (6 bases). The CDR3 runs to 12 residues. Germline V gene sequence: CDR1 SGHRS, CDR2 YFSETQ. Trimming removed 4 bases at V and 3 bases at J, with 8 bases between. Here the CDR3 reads CASSTGDYEQYF. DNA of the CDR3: TGCGCCAGCAGCACGGGAGACTACGAGCAGTACTTC.

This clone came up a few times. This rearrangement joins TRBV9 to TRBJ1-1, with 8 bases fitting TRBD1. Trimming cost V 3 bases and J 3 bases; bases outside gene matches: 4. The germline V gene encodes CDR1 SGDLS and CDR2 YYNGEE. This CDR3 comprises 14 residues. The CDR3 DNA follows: TGTGCCAGCAGCGCCAGGGGGCGCGACACTGAAGCTTTCTTT. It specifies CASSARGRDTEAFF.

CDR3: CASTFEPREVWAPPNSPLHF. CDR3 coding DNA: TGTGCCAGCACCTTTGAACCCCGGGAAGTTTGGGCCCCACCGAATTCACCCCTCCACTTT. This sequence joins TRBV7-9 and TRBJ1-6; D gene unclear. CDR3 length: 20 residues. The germline V and J ends were trimmed by 7 bases and 7 bases, with 32 bases remaining between them. CDR1 is SEHNR and CDR2 is FQNEAQ in the germline V gene (reference sequence).

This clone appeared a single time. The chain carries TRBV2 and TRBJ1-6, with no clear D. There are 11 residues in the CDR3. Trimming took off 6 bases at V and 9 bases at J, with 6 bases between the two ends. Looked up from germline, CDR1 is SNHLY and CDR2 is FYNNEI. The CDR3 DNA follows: TGTGCCAGCAGCTTCAGTTCACCCCTCCACTTT. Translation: CASSFSSPLHF.

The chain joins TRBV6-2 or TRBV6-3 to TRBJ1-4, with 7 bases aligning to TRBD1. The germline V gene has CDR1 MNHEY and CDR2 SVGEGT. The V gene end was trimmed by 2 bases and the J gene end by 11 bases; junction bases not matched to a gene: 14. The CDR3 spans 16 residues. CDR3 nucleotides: TGTGCCAGCAGTTACCTCCTGACAGGGCCTTCGGGGAAACTGTTTTTT. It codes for CASSYLLTGPSGKLFF.

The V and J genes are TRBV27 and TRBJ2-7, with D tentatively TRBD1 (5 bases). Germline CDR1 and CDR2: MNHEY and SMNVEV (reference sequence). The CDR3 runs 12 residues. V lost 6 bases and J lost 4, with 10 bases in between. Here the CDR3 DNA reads TGTGCCAGCAGGGACACCCGATACGAGCAGTACTTC. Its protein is CASRDTRYEQYF.

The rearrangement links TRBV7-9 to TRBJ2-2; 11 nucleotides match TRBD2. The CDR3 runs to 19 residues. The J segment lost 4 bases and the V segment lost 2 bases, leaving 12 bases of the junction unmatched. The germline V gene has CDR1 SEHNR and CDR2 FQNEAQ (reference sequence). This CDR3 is CASSLRLAGKAVGTGELFF. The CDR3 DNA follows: TGTGCCAGCAGCTTAAGACTAGCGGGGAAAGCGGTCGGCACCGGGGAGCTGTTTTTT.

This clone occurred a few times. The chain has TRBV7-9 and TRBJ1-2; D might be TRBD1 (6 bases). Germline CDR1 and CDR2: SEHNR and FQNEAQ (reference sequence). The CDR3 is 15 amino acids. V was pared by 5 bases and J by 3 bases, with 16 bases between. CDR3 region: CASSPPGGADYGYTF. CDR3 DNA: TGTGCCAGCAGCCCCCCGGGGGGGGCGGACTATGGCTACACCTTC.

CDR3 sequence: CASSSGQGALAFF. CDR3 bases: TGTGCCAGCAGCTCCGGACAGGGGGCGTTAGCTTTCTTT. The rearrangement links TRBV7-2 to TRBJ1-1, with TRBD1 identical over 11 bases. The germline V gene encodes CDR1 SGHTA and CDR2 FQGNSA. This CDR3 is built from 13 residues. The V gene end was trimmed by 4 bases and the J gene end by 10 bases; junction bases not matched to a gene: 5. The full variable domain, its missing parts supplied by reference TRBV7-2 and TRBJ1-1, is GAGVSQSPSNKVTEKGKDVELRCDPISGHTALYWYRQSLGQGLEFLIYFQGNSAPDKSGLPSDRFSAERTGGSVSTLTIQRTQQEDSAVYLCASSSGQGALAFFGQGTRLTVV.

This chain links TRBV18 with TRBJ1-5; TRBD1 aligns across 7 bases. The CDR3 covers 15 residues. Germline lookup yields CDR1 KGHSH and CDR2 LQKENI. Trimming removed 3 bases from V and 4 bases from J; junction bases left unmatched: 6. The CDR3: CASSPETGPNQPQHF. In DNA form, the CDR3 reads TGTGCCAGCTCACCGGAGACAGGGCCAAATCAGCCCCAGCATTTT. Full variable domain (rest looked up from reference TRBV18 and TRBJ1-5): NAGVMQNPRHLVRRRGQEARLRCSPMKGHSHVYWYRQLPEEGLKFMVYLQKENIIDESGMPKERFSAEFPKEGPSILRIQQVVRGDSAAYFCASSPETGPNQPQHFGDGTRLSIL.

Here the CDR3 reads CASSSSGTDANYGYTF. In nucleotides, the CDR3 is TGTGCCAGCAGCTCATCCGGGACAGACGCTAACTATGGCTACACCTTC. The chain couples TRBV7-9 to TRBJ1-2; 7 nucleotides agree with TRBD1. The germline CDR1 and CDR2 sequences are SEHNR and FQNEAQ (reference sequence). The CDR3 spans 16 residues. The V gene end was trimmed by 4 bases and the J gene end by 0 bases; junction bases not matched to a gene: 8.

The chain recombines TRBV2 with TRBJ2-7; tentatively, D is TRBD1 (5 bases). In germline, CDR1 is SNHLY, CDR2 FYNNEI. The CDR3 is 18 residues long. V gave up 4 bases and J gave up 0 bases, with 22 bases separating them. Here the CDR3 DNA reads TGTGCCAGCAGTGTCCTAGGAGAGGCAGGGCTTTTCTCCTACGAGCAGTACTTC. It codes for CASSVLGEAGLFSYEQYF.

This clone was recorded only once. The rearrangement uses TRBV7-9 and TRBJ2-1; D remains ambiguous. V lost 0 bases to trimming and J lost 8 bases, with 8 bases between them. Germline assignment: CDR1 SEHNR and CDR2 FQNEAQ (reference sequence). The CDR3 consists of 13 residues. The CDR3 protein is CASSLAGSHEQFF. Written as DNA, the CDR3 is TGTGCCAGCAGCTTAGCCGGCAGTCATGAGCAGTTCTTC.